Presented here are 11 T cell receptor beta chains from one specimen sequenced in a study of T cells in tumors after PD-1 blockade. The assay was immunoSEQ multiplex PCR, and TCRdb's table has in-frame clones only and misses some. The data hold 45,000 to 60,000 clones, with more than 65% observed a single time. Sequences were derived from PBMCs, sampled before anti-PD-1 therapy. The receptor set was obtained from a human donor with advanced basal cell or squamous cell carcinoma (not recorded which).

This chain links TRBV3-1 (or the pseudogene TRBV3-2) with TRBJ2-3; 8 bases are a match to TRBD2. This CDR3 region has 17 residues. Germline V gene sequence: CDR1 LGHDT, CDR2 YNNKEL (reference sequence). J was trimmed by 5 bases and V by 0 bases; bases with no gene match: 10. DNA of the CDR3: TGTGCCAGCAGCCAAGAACCCATGGCGGGGGGCCGAGATACGCAGTATTTT. It yields the protein CASSQEPMAGGRDTQYF.

The chain employs TRBV12-3 or TRBV12-4 and TRBJ1-1; TRBD1 is a possible D gene (6 bases). V was shortened by 5 bases and J by 8 bases, with 12 bases between the two germline ends. The CDR3 is 12 amino acids. CDR3 sequence (DNA): TGTGCCAGCAGTCCGACAGGAGTAGAAGCTTTCTTT. As protein: CASSPTGVEAFF.

J is TRBJ2-2 and V is TRBV2, with unresolved D. V lost 2 bases to trimming and J lost 6 bases, with 7 bases between them. This CDR3 spans 13 amino acids. Germline-derived CDR1 and CDR2 are SNHLY and FYNNEI. CDR3 in DNA: TGTGCCAGCAGTGAAATAAAGTCCGGGGAGCTGTTTTTT. It codes for CASSEIKSGELFF.

This chain connects TRBV5-6 to TRBJ2-3; D not certain. Trimming stripped 1 base from V and 4 bases from J, with 7 bases between. The CDR3 contains 13 residues. Germline V gives CDR1 SGHDT, CDR2 YYEEEE. The CDR3 region is CASSLKGSDTQYF. The CDR3 DNA sequence: TGTGCCAGCAGCTTGAAAGGGTCAGATACGCAGTATTTT.

This clone was detected a few times. This chain joins TRBV18 and TRBJ2-7; 8 nucleotides align to TRBD2. CDR1 and CDR2 from the germline V gene are KGHSH and LQKENI. The V segment lost 0 bases and the J segment 2 bases; nucleotides outside the gene matches: 3. The length of the CDR3 is 15 residues. The CDR3, as DNA: TGTGCCAGCTCACCACCCCTAGCGGGTACCTACGAGCAGTACTTC. Amino acid sequence: CASSPPLAGTYEQYF.

V and J are TRBV5-1 and TRBJ2-6; weak D call: TRBD2 (5 bases). Germline V gives CDR1 SGHRS, CDR2 YFSETQ. The CDR3 spans 17 residues. The V gene lost 0 bases and the J gene lost 3 bases, with 13 bases spanning the gap. CDR3 DNA: TGCGCCAGCAGCTTGGGACCATTAGCGAATGGGGCCAACGTCCTGACTTTC. This codes for CASSLGPLANGANVLTF.

The chain combines TRBV24-1 with TRBJ2-1; D call uncertain. CDR3 size: 13 residues. Trimming stripped 2 bases from V and 7 bases from J, with 8 bases between. Germline assignment: CDR1 KGHDR and CDR2 SFDVKD. CDR3 residues: CATSDSTRNEQFF. CDR3 coding DNA: TGTGCCACCAGTGATTCCACCCGTAATGAGCAGTTCTTC.

The V call is TRBV9, the J call TRBJ2-3; 8 positions match TRBD2. Per germline, CDR1 SGDLS and CDR2 YYNGEE. J was trimmed by 0 bases and V by 4 bases; bases with no gene match: 4. The CDR3 loop spans 15 amino acids. DNA for the CDR3: TGTGCCAGCAGCACTAGCGGACTTAGCACAGATACGCAGTATTTT. It translates to CASSTSGLSTDTQYF.

Of note for this clone: The junction shows a germline mismatch at one end, possibly a read error. The chain carries TRBV2 and TRBJ1-1; D is unclear. The CDR3 spans 13 residues. CDR1 and CDR2 (germline): SNHLY, FYNNEI. For the CDR3, the DNA is TGTGCCAGCAGTGTCGCGGTGAACACTGAAACTTTCTTT. This translates into CASSVAVNTETFF.

This clone was picked up one time. The rearrangement links TRBV6-4 to TRBJ1-1, with unresolved D. CDR1 MRHNA and CDR2 SNTAGT come from the germline V gene. The CDR3 spans 14 residues. The V end was cut by 0 bases, the J end by 0 bases, with 5 bases between. The CDR3 protein is CASSDSDMNTEAFF. CDR3 sequence (DNA): TGTGCCAGCAGTGACTCGGATATGAACACTGAAGCTTTCTTT.

This chain links TRBV3-1 (or the pseudogene TRBV3-2) with TRBJ1-5; D is undetermined. The CDR3 is made up of 14 amino acids. The V end lost 1 base, the J end lost 5 bases, and 9 bases lay between the germline ends. CDR1 is LGHDT, CDR2 YNNKEL, per germline (reference sequence). The CDR3 nucleotides read TGTGCCAGCAGCCAAGTCCTTGCGCATCAGCCCCAGCATTTT. Translated, it gives CASSQVLAHQPQHF.